This is a list of T cell receptor beta chains from one sample in a study of T cell changes during pregnancy in multiple sclerosis. Sequencing was performed with immunoSEQ multiplex PCR; in TCRdb, only in-frame clones are kept and a portion is missing. The sample carries about 50,000 clones, approximately 92% recorded once. This specimen consisted of CD4+ T cells from peripheral blood mononuclear cells, obtained in the third trimester of pregnancy. Receptor source: a female donor with multiple sclerosis, enrolled in a pregnancy study. CDR3s include the opening cysteine and the closing phenylalanine or tryptophan. A D gene is named only where the DNA matches it firmly. Clone size, where shown, is once, few, many, or a class for clones that have expanded.

TRBV21-1,NA,TRBJ2-7,NA,TGTGCCAGCAGCAAAGCGAGGCAGTCTAGCGGGGCCCTCGGGACCTACGAGCAGTACTTC,CASSKARQSSGALGTYEQYF
TRBV27,TRBD1,TRBJ1-2,NA,TGTGCCAGCAGCTCGACAGGGGGCCGGGGCTACACCTTC,CASSSTGGRGYTF
TRBV12-2,NA,TRBJ1-6,NA,TGTGCAAGTCGCTTAGTCGGGTGTTCACCCCTCCACTTT,CASRLVGCSPLHF
TRBV7-9,NA,TRBJ1-4,NA,TGTGCCAGCAGCTTTACCGCGGGGGGCTACGAAAAACTGTTTTTT,CASSFTAGGYEKLFF
TRBV10-1,NA,TRBJ2-6,NA,TGCGCCAGCAGTGAGGTTCCGTCCGGGGCCAACGTCCTGACTTTC,CASSEVPSGANVLTF
TRBV5-6,NA,TRBJ1-5,NA,TGTGCCAGCAGCTACCGACAGAGCAATCAGCCCCAGCATTTT,CASSYRQSNQPQHF
TRBV7-2,TRBD2,TRBJ2-7,once,TGTGCCAGCAGCTTAGTTGGACTAGCGACGACCTACGAGCAGTACTTC,CASSLVGLATTYEQYF
TRBV10-3,NA,TRBJ1-2,NA,TGTGCCATCAGTGATTTTAGTGTTGGAGCTAACTATGGCTACACCTTC,CAISDFSVGANYGYTF
TRBV11-2,TRBD2,TRBJ2-3,NA,TGTGCCAGCAGCCAGCTAGCGGGGGGGCGCACAGATACGCAGTATTTT,CASSQLAGGRTDTQYF
TRBV5-1,TRBD2,TRBJ2-3,NA,TGCGCCAGCAGCTTACGACTAGCGGGGGGGGATAGCACAGATACGCAGTATTTT,CASSLRLAGGDSTDTQYF
TRBV27,NA,TRBJ2-3,once,TGTGCCAGCAGTTTAGGACAGCTTACAGATACGCAGTATTTT,CASSLGQLTDTQYF
TRBV7-9,TRBD2,TRBJ2-5,NA,TGTGCCAGCAGCTTAGCGGTAACTAGCGGGGTCCAAGAGACCCAGTACTTC,CASSLAVTSGVQETQYF
TRBV5-4,TRBD2,TRBJ2-1,NA,TGTGCCAGCAGCTCCCCGGGACTAGCGTCCCCCCGGAAGCAGTTCTTC,CASSSPGLASPRKQFF
TRBV27,NA,TRBJ1-5,NA,TGTGCCAGCAGTTTATACGGGACAATCGACAATCAGCCCCAGCATTTT,CASSLYGTIDNQPQHF
TRBV7-2,TRBD1,TRBJ1-3,NA,TGTGCCAGCAGCTTAACAGGGGGGGGAAACACCATATATTTT,CASSLTGGGNTIYF
TRBV7-9,NA,TRBJ2-4,NA,TGTGCCAGCAGCTTAGCAGGGATAGGGGGTAAAAACATTCAGTACTTC,CASSLAGIGGKNIQYF
TRBV15,TRBD1,TRBJ2-1,once,TGTGCCACCAGCAGACCGGACAGGGGAAGTGAGCAGTTCTTC,CATSRPDRGSEQFF
TRBV7-6,NA,TRBJ2-2,NA,TGTGCCAGCAGCTTATACGGGACAAACACCGGGGAGCTGTTTTTT,CASSLYGTNTGELFF
TRBV25-1,NA,TRBJ1-1,few,TGTGCCAGCAGTGCGCAGGGTCCGGAGGCTTTCTTT,CASSAQGPEAFF
TRBV7-2,NA,TRBJ1-4,NA,TGTGCCAGCAGCTTAAGCCAGGGTCGAGAAAAACTGTTTTTT,CASSLSQGREKLFF
TRBV7-8,TRBD2,TRBJ2-5,NA,TGTGCCAGCCAAACCCGGGGGGTCCAAGAGACCCAGTACTTC,CASQTRGVQETQYF
TRBV20-1,NA,TRBJ2-7,few,TGCAGTGCCTACCTTAACGAGCAGTACTTC,CSAYLNEQYF
TRBV30,TRBD1,TRBJ1-2,NA,TGTGCCTGGAGCGAGGACAGGGGCTATGGCTACACCTTC,CAWSEDRGYGYTF
TRBV7-2,NA,TRBJ2-1,NA,TGTGCCAGCAGCCTCTCCCCTAGCTCCTACAATGAGCAGTTCTTC,CASSLSPSSYNEQFF
TRBV7-2,NA,TRBJ2-1,NA,TGTGCCAGCAGCTTAGCGCCTTCGGATGAGCAGTTCTTC,CASSLAPSDEQFF
TRBV11-1,NA,TRBJ2-5,NA,TGTGCCAGCAGCTTACACGCGCAAGAGACCCAGTACTTC,CASSLHAQETQYF
TRBV7-3,NA,TRBJ2-2,NA,TGTGCCAGCAGCCCATCGGGATTGGGCGGCGGGGAGCTGTTTTTT,CASSPSGLGGGELFF
TRBV19,NA,TRBJ2-7,NA,TGTGCCAGTAGGGCCAAACAGGAAGAGCAGTACTTC,CASRAKQEEQYF
TRBV6-5,NA,TRBJ1-2,NA,TGTGCCAGCAGTTACGGCCCCCTACAGGGATCCTATGGCTACACCTTC,CASSYGPLQGSYGYTF
TRBV19,NA,TRBJ1-1,NA,TGTGCCAGTAGTTACCAGGGGTACACTGAAGCTTTCTTT,CASSYQGYTEAFF
TRBV18,TRBD1,TRBJ2-7,NA,TGTGCCAGCTCATTGACAGGGAGCGAGCAGTACTTC,CASSLTGSEQYF
TRBV6-5,TRBD1,TRBJ2-7,once,TGTGCCAGCAGTCCACGACAGGGAAGGACCTACGAGCAGTACTTC,CASSPRQGRTYEQYF
TRBV7-2,NA,TRBJ2-5,once,TGTGCCAGCAGCTTCGCTGGGCGCCCGGAGACCCAGTACTTC,CASSFAGRPETQYF
TRBV7-9,TRBD1,TRBJ2-5,NA,TGTGCCAGCAGGTCGGGACAGGGGGGAAGGGACCAGTACTTC,CASRSGQGGRDQYF
TRBV15,NA,TRBJ2-2,NA,TGTGCCACCAGCAGACCTAGCACCGCGAACACCGGGGAGCTGTTTTTT,CATSRPSTANTGELFF
TRBV7-6,NA,TRBJ2-1,NA,TGTGCCAGCAGCCAAGACACCGGTTCATGGAATGAGCAGTTCTTC,CASSQDTGSWNEQFF
TRBV4-1,NA,TRBJ1-4,once,TGCGCCAGCAGCCTCCGTGAACAGGGTGCGGGTGAAAAACTGTTTTTT,CASSLREQGAGEKLFF
TRBV18,NA,TRBJ1-6,NA,TGTGCCAGCTCACCAGACAGACAGCCCAATAATTCACCCCTCCACTTT,CASSPDRQPNNSPLHF
TRBV11-2,TRBD1,TRBJ1-1,NA,TGTGCCAGCAGCTCGGACAGGGTCACTGAAGCTTTCTTT,CASSSDRVTEAFF
TRBV2,NA,TRBJ1-6,NA,TGTGCCAGCAGTGACGTGGGGGGGCGTCGAAGCTCCTATAATTCACCCCTCCACTTT,CASSDVGGRRSSYNSPLHF